This TCR beta chain is from a study of shared clonotypes between healthy human individuals. Overall study context: The plates for each donor numbered three CD4 naive, three CD4 memory, two CD8 naive and one CD8 memory.

Replicate PCRs for sorted subsets used about 200 ng DNA; this equaled 30,000 to 35,000 T cell genomes. Method: immunoSEQ multiplex PCR; TCRdb's copy keeps in-frame clones and lacks some. The repertoire holds approximately 2.5 million clones, with 93% as singletons. This CDR3 is 14 amino acids long. Per the germline V gene, CDR1 is LNHDA and CDR2 is SQIVND (reference sequence). Trimming removed 2 bases at V and 3 bases at J, with 7 bases between. This TCR was sampled from a man aged 18 to 29 in good health. Some clones in this sample may be carry-over from other donors' samples. Sequenced: naive CD4+ T cells from PBMCs. This sample's subset: CD45RA+ positively selected. The chain couples TRBV19 to TRBJ2-2; D assignment may be TRBD1 or TRBD2 (5 bases each). CDR3 sequence (DNA): TGTGCCAGTAGTATACTGGGACACACCGGGGAGCTGTTTTTT. Amino acids: CASSILGHTGELFF. Based on the CDR3 plus reference TRBV19 and TRBJ2-2, the full variable domain is DGGITQSPKYLFRKEGQNVTLSCEQNLNHDAMYWYRQDPGQGLRLIYYSQIVNDFQKGDIAEGYSVSREKKESFPLTVTSAQKNPTAFYLCASSILGHTGELFFGEGSRLTVL.